This T cell receptor (beta chain) was found in a study of blood T cell repertoires in COVID-19. Study as a whole: Acute and convalescent COVID-19 samples came from the United States, Italy and Spain. Nucleic acid was either cDNA or gDNA, and it came from T cells, B-cell-depleted T cells, or PBMCs.

In the original analysis: By means of reference gene primer amplification, nucleated cell counts were estimated. This table comes from immunoSEQ multiplex PCR, and its TCRdb copy is limited to in-frame clones, with some not included. V, J and clone size derive from that table, while D and trimming were established from the DNA sequence. The sample has 40,000 to 55,000 clones; over 70% are singletons. The germline V and J ends were trimmed by 0 bases and 0 bases, with 10 bases remaining between them. Per the germline V gene, CDR1 is LNHDA and CDR2 is SQIVND (reference sequence). This CDR3 contains 16 residues.

The origin of this receptor is a human donor in a cohort sampled during active COVID-19. Material for sequencing was peripheral blood. The rearrangement links TRBV19 to TRBJ2-3; a possible D gene is TRBD1 (5 bases). The CDR3 loop reads CASSIEGLTSTDTQYF. The CDR3 DNA follows: TGTGCCAGTAGTATAGAGGGGCTAACTAGCACAGATACGCAGTATTTT.